This TCR beta chain originates from a study of vaccination effects on CD4 cells after COVID-19. Trimming removed 2 bases from V and 2 bases from J; junction bases left unmatched: 1. Per the germline V gene, CDR1 is ENHRY and CDR2 is SYGVKD. The CDR3 spans 14 residues. Remarks on this clone: What it binds is not known.

TCRdb keeps only in-frame clones here, not all; method: immunoSEQ multiplex PCR. The repertoire has tens of thousands of clones, roughly 73% of them found once; the top ten carry around 22%. Ahead of sequencing, the ViraFEST assay grew antigen-specific CD4+ T cells using viral peptide pools. The culture ran for roughly ten days before CD4+ T cells were isolated. Nucleocapsid antibodies stayed negative before and after vaccination, showing no earlier SARS-CoV-2 infection. The chain joins TRBV10-3 to TRBJ1-2; TRBD1 aligns across 8 bases. The sample consisted of CD4+ T cells from PBMCs cultured with HCoV-NL63 spike peptides, taken before COVID-19 vaccination. The receptor's source is a human donor who received a COVID-19 vaccine. The CDR3 nucleotides read TGTGCCATCAGTGAGACAGGGGGAAACTATGGCTACACCTTC. It codes for CAISETGGNYGYTF.